The present entry profiles one T cell receptor beta chain with its context. As yet, its antigen is unknown. This specimen comes from a study of metastatic and nonmetastatic thyroid tumors. Study-level background: Comparison of repertoires was carried out across blood and tumor or nodule tissue from malignant and benign thyroid patients.

How the authors handled the data: CDR3 differences across clinicopathological groups were used to build a distant-metastasis classifier for papillary thyroid cancer. TCRdb used MiXCR to call clones anew from the PCR reads. These V and J calls originate from TCRdb's pipeline instead of the authors' own analysis. The sample lists around 35,000 clones; roughly 15% were seen once. Germline assignment: CDR1 SGHTA and CDR2 FQGNSA. Trimming removed 6 bases from V and 7 bases from J, with 13 bases in between. The CDR3 is made up of 12 amino acids. No treatment had been given to any patient before thyroid surgery. Study-wide results and limits: Significantly higher TCR beta diversity was reportedly seen in malignant thyroid tumors than benign nodules, in blood and tumor.

V and J are TRBV7-2 and TRBJ2-7; D is perhaps TRBD2 (5 bases). Sequencing input: blood. This clonotype was sampled from a female donor with papillary thyroid cancer or a benign thyroid nodule (not recorded which). Some clones in this sample may be carry-over from other donors' samples. The CDR3 region is CASRSGFGEQYF. CDR3 DNA: TGTGCCAGCAGATCGGGATTCGGGGAGCAGTACTTC.